Sequencing of this T cell receptor beta chain was carried out in a study of shared T cell receptors in the human thymus. This CDR3 is built from 17 residues. Per germline, CDR1 MGHRA and CDR2 YSYEKL. Trimming stripped 0 bases from V and 3 bases from J, with 17 bases between. Clones were read by immunoSEQ multiplex PCR, and TCRdb kept only the in-frame ones, dropping some. In the table there are about 500,000 clones, 78% of which are singletons. These data were also reused for a study on human thymus T cells. That publication notes: Repertoires sampled from thymus and blood appeared biased in V and J gene usage.

The J gene is TRBJ1-2, the V gene TRBV4-1, with a weak D call TRBD1 (6 bases). The specimen sequenced was thymocytes. This sequence was found in a boy in the first two years of life with a congenital heart defect. CDR3 nucleotides: TGCGCCAGCAGCCAAGATCGGGACCAGGGGTATGACTATGGCTACACCTTC. It yields the protein CASSQDRDQGYDYGYTF.